The clone carrying this T cell receptor (beta chain) was observed at least ten times. These data are taken from a study of neurological immune-mediated disorders. TCRdb reprocessed the 5' RACE reads via MiXCR and lists one record per CDR3 protein. The table has tens of thousands of distinct CDR3 sequences, 6.5% to 8.5% seen once. The time point is: longitudinal time-point 3. The CDR3 spans 13 residues. Deletions cut 3 bases from V and 8 bases from J, with 13 bases between. Germline CDR1 and CDR2: MNHEY and SMNVEV (reference sequence). V gene TRBV27 combines with J gene TRBJ1-2; D not resolved. The clonotype comes from a woman aged 40 to 49 in good health. Source material: PBMCs. The CDR3 region is CASSFRGGGGYTF. Here the CDR3 DNA reads TGTGCCAGCAGTTTTCGGGGAGGCGGCGGCTACACCTTC.